This entry features one T cell receptor beta chain sequence. The use of a sample-barcoded 5' primer and a J-beta primer mix characterized a second PCR of about 6 to 12 cycles. TCRdb independently ran MiXCR on the 5' RACE reads; one entry per CDR3 protein. This sample carries hundreds of thousands of distinct CDR3 sequences, over 40% of them seen once, and the ten largest clones take roughly 14%. The data were obtained in a study of blood T cells in healthy people across ages. Sequencing used blood. This clonotype was obtained from a woman older than 75 in good health.

The CDR3 nucleotides read TGTGCCAGCAGCTTAGGCCCTGTGGAGTACTACTACGAGCAGTACTTC. Translated: CASSLGPVEYYYEQYF. This chain uses TRBV13 with TRBJ2-4; unclear D gene. The J call may be faulty, since TRBJ2-7 better matches the DNA end. The length of the CDR3 is 16 residues. From germline, CDR1 is PRHDT and CDR2 FYEKMQ (reference sequence).